This T cell receptor beta chain was captured in a study of T cell repertoires in cytomegalovirus infection. The overall study: Alongside well-studied HLA-B-restricted CMV epitopes, recently identified HLA-C-restricted CMV epitopes were also used. Based on public TCR beta signatures, there were indications of CMV infection and of a matching HLA type. Findings of the study overall: HLA-C-restricted CMV clonotypes gave the most frequent clonotype in two of eight donors. There were carriers of CMV plus the relevant HLA, and cumulative public TCR beta family frequency identified them.

With 4 bases removed from V and 5 bases from J, the gap between germline ends came to 13 bases. Looked up from germline, CDR1 is SGHRS and CDR2 is YFSETQ. The CDR3 covers 13 residues. Concerning this clonotype: As yet, its antigen is unknown.

TCRdb redid the calling of the reads with MiXCR, one entry per CDR3 protein. This table holds 640,000 or so distinct CDR3 sequences, around 32% found once. The V gene is TRBV5-1, the J gene TRBJ2-7; possibly TRBD1 for D (6 bases). This sample comprised cultured PBMCs, obtained from culture after CMV antigen stimulation. The clonotype was recovered from a human donor in good health (CMV status not recorded). Some clones in this sample may be carry-over from other donors' samples. The CDR3 protein is CASSATGYHEQYF. The DNA for the CDR3 is TGCGCCAGCAGCGCGACAGGTTACCACGAGCAGTACTTC.